This T cell receptor (beta chain) was recovered during a study of blood T cell repertoires in COVID-19. About the research overall: Material from acute and convalescent COVID-19 was sourced from the United States, Italy and Spain. T cells, B-cell-depleted T cells, or PBMCs provided the cDNA or gDNA that served as material.

In the study's own analysis: Nucleated cell number was recorded as an estimate derived from reference gene primer amplification. The method was immunoSEQ multiplex PCR; TCRdb's version includes in-frame clones alone and lacks a portion of them. D and trimming were read from the DNA, whereas the V and J calls and clone size are those reported in that table. The repertoire holds about 250,000 clones, with around nine tenths as singletons. The germline gives CDR1 SGHNT, CDR2 YYREEE (reference sequence). The CDR3 totals 15 residues. V was trimmed by 3 bases and J by 4 bases, leaving 13 bases between them.

The sequenced sample was peripheral blood. The rearrangement links TRBV5-4 to TRBJ2-2, with D possibly TRBD1 on 6 matching bases. This clonotype was sampled from an older woman who had recovered from COVID-19. The CDR3 loop reads CASSSRMTGTGELFF. The CDR3 DNA is TGTGCCAGCAGCTCCCGAATGACAGGCACCGGGGAGCTGTTTTTT.